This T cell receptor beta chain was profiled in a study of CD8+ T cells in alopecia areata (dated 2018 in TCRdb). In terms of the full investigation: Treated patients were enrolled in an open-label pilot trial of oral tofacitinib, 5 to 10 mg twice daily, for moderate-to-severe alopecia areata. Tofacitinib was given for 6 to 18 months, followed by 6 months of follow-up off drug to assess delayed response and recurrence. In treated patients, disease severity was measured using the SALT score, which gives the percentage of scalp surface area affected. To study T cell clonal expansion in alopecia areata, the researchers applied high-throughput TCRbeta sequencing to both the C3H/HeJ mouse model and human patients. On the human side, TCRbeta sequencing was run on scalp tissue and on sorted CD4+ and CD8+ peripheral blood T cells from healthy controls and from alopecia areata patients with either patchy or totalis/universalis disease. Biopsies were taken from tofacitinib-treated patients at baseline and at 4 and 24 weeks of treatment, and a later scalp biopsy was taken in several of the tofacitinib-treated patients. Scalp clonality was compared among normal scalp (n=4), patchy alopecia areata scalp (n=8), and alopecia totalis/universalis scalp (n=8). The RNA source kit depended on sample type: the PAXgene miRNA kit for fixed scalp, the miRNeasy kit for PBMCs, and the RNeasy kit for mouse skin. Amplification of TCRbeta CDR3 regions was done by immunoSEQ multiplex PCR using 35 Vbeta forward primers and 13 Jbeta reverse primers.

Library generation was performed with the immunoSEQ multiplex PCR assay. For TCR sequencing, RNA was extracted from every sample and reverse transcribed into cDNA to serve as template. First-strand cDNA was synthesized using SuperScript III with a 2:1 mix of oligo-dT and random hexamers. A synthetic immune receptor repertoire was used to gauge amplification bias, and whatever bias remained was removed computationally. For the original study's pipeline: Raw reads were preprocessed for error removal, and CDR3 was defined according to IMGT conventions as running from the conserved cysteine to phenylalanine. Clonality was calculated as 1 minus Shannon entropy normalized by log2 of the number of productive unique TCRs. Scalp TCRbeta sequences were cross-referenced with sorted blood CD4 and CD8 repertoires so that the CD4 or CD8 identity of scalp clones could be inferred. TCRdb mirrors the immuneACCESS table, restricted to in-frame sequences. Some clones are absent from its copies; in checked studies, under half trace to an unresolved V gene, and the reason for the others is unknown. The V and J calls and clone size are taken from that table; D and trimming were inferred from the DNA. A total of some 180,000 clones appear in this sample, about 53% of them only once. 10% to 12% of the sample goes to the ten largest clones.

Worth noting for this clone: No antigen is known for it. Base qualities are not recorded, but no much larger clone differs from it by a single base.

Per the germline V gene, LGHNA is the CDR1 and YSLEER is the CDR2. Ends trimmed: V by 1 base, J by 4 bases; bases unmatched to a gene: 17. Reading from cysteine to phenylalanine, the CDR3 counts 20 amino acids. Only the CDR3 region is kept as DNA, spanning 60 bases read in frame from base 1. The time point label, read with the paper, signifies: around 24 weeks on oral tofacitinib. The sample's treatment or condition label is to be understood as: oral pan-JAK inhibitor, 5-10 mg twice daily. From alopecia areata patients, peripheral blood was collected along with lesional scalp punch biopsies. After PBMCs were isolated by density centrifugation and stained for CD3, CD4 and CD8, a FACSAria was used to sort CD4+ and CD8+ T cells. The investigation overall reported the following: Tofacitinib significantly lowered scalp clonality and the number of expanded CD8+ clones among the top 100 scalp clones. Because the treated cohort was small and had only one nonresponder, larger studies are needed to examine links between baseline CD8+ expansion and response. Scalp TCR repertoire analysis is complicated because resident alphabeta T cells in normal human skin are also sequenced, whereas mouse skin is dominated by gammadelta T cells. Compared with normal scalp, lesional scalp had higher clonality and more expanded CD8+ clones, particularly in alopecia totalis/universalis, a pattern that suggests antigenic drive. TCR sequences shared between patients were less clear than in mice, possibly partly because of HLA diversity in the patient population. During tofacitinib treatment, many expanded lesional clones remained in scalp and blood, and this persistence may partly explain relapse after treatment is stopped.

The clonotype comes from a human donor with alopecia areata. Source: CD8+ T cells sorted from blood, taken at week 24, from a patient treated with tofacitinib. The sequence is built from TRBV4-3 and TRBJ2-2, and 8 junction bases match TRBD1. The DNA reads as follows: TGCGCCAGCAGCCAAGTAATAGGGACAGGATCTTTCAGAGGCACCGGGGAGCTGTTTTTT. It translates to CASSQVIGTGSFRGTGELFF.